The present entry profiles one T cell receptor beta chain with its context. What it binds is not known. The primer mix had 60 Vbeta and 13 Jbeta primers. Authors' processing steps: Later, tens of millions of unique TCR beta chains were counted in an analysis, and 10 million to 12 million of them were shared. Repertoires were generated with immunoSEQ multiplex PCR, while TCRdb's copy carries only in-frame clones and drops some. V, J and clone size were drawn from that table, and D and trimming were deduced from the DNA. The sample lists around 140,000 clones; approximately 91% were seen once. This entry belongs to a study of cytomegalovirus exposure and HLA in healthy donors. Study-wide findings and caveats: In vitro checks showed that a few CMV-associated chains really do target CMV antigens. In a later analysis, a missense DCLRE1C variant was linked to TCR beta V- and J-gene trimming.

Germline CDR1 LNHDA, CDR2 SQIVND (reference sequence). The V segment lost 6 bases and the J segment 8 bases; nucleotides outside the gene matches: 19. The CDR3 consists of 17 residues. The clonotype was recovered from a woman between 40 and 55 years old in good health and CMV-seronegative. Material for sequencing was PBMCs. This chain links TRBV19 with TRBJ2-1, with TRBD2 matching 7 bases. The CDR3: CASSGGDGRRLFDEQFF. DNA of the CDR3: TGTGCCAGTAGCGGCGGGGACGGGAGGCGCCTTTTTGATGAGCAGTTCTTC. Together with reference TRBV19 and TRBJ2-1, the CDR3 gives the full variable domain: DGGITQSPKYLFRKEGQNVTLSCEQNLNHDAMYWYRQDPGQGLRLIYYSQIVNDFQKGDIAEGYSVSREKKESFPLTVTSAQKNPTAFYLCASSGGDGRRLFDEQFFGPGTRLTVL.